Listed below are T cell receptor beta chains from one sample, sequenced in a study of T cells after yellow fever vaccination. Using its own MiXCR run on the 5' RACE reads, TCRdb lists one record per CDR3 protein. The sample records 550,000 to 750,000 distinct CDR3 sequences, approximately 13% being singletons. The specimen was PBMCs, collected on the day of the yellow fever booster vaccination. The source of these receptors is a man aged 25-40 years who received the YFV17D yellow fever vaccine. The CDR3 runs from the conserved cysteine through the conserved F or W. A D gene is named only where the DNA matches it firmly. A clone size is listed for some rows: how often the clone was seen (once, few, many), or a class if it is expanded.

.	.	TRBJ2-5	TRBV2	CASRTEPQETQYF	TGTGCCAGCCGGACAGAACCTCAAGAGACCCAGTACTTC
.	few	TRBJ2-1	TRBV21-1	CASSKDVLQSSYNEQFF	TGTGCCAGCAGCAAAGATGTTTTGCAGAGCTCCTACAATGAGCAGTTCTTC
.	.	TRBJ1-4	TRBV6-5	CASSYTGRATNEKLFF	TGTGCCAGCAGTTATACAGGGAGGGCAACTAATGAAAAACTGTTTTTT
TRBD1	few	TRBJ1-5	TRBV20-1	CSAAGTGIYQPQHF	TGCAGTGCTGCCGGGACAGGGATCTATCAGCCCCAGCATTTT
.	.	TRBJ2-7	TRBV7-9	CASSFTPGVEQYF	TGTGCCAGCAGCTTTACACCAGGGGTAGAGCAGTACTTC
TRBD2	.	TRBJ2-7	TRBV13	CASSLVLAGGWGNEQYF	TGTGCCAGCAGCTTGGTCCTAGCGGGAGGATGGGGGAACGAGCAGTACTTC
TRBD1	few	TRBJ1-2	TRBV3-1	CASTGRDRGLYGYTF	TGTGCCAGCACCGGTCGGGACAGGGGGCTCTATGGCTACACCTTC
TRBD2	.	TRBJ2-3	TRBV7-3	CASSLIGSSGTLDTQYF	TGTGCCAGCAGCTTAATCGGCTCTAGCGGCACCCTGGATACGCAGTATTTT
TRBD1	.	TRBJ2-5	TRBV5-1	CASSLARQGARETQYF	TGCGCCAGCAGCTTGGCCCGGCAGGGGGCTCGTGAGACCCAGTACTTC
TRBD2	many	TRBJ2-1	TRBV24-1	CATSDPSGSKSYNEQFF	TGTGCCACCAGTGACCCTAGCGGGAGTAAATCCTACAATGAGCAGTTCTTC
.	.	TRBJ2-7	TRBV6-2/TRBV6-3	CASRESGNPYEQYF	TGTGCCAGCAGGGAGTCCGGGAACCCCTACGAGCAGTACTTC
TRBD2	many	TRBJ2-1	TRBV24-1	CATSLAGSNEQFF	TGTGCCACCAGTCTAGCGGGGAGTAATGAGCAGTTCTTC